This T cell receptor (beta chain) is drawn from a study of blood T cells in healthy people across ages. The length of the CDR3 is 14 residues. CDR1 and CDR2 from the germline V gene are KGHDR and SFDVKD. Trimming cost V 5 bases and J 0 bases, with 9 bases left between them. Combining a sample-barcoded 5' primer with a J-beta primer mix, a second PCR ran for about 6 to 11 cycles. TCRdb reprocessed the 5' RACE reads via MiXCR and lists one record per CDR3 protein. Of about 930,000 distinct CDR3 sequences listed, around 29% are singletons. The sample was also reused in another study, on T cells of mothers and their children.

This clonotype was obtained from a woman in her forties in good health. The material sequenced was blood. The V gene is TRBV24-1, the J gene TRBJ1-2; D is uncertain. The CDR3 DNA is TGTGCCACCAGTGCCTCTCCTACTAACTATGGCTACACCTTC. This gives the protein CATSASPTNYGYTF.